These 23 T cell receptor beta chains were all obtained from the same sample, sequenced in a study of response to subunit inactivated influenza vaccine. TCRdb reprocessed the RT-PCR reads with MiXCR, giving one entry per CDR3 protein. The profile covers 150,000 to 200,000 distinct CDR3 sequences, with 9.5% to 15% appearing a single time and less than 30% taken by the ten largest. This sample also belongs to another study, concerning T cells expressing NK-cell markers. Turning to that study: Production of TCR beta cDNA relied on 5'RACE template switching with UMIs.

Material: CD8+ T cells sorted from PBMCs, obtained approximately 12 days after vaccination. These receptors came from a man over 45 who received an inactivated influenza vaccine.

This clonotype was counted between two and nine times. V is TRBV4-3 and J is TRBJ1-1; D is ambiguous. This CDR3 has 15 residues. V was pared by 0 bases and J by 3 bases, with 11 bases between. The germline V gene encodes CDR1 LGHNA and CDR2 YSLEER. Written as DNA, the CDR3 is TGCGCCAGCAGCCAAGATGATCTCGGGTACACTGAAGCTTTCTTT. Translated, it gives CASSQDDLGYTEAFF.

This clonotype was found a few times. This rearrangement joins TRBV6-1 to TRBJ2-7, with D tentatively TRBD1 (6 bases). Germline assignment: CDR1 MNHNS and CDR2 SASEGT. There are 15 residues in the CDR3. Trimming left V 2 bases short and J 2 bases short, with 13 bases between. The CDR3 reads CASSERAGETYEQYF. The CDR3 DNA reads TGTGCCAGCAGTGAAAGGGCAGGGGAGACCTACGAGCAGTACTTC.

This clonotype showed up just a few times. This chain connects TRBV2 to TRBJ2-7; D assignment may be TRBD1 or TRBD2 (5 bases each). CDR3 size: 14 residues. CDR1 and CDR2 (germline): SNHLY, FYNNEI. The V end was cut by 7 bases, the J end by 1 base, with 14 bases between. The CDR3 region is CASTGWDGSYEQYF. Here the CDR3 DNA reads TGTGCCAGCACTGGCTGGGACGGATCCTACGAGCAGTACTTC.

This clonotype was detected many times. This chain links TRBV9 with TRBJ2-7; a weak D match, TRBD1 (6 bases). CDR3 length: 13 residues. Germline loops: CDR1 SGDLS, CDR2 YYNGEE. Trimming removed 3 bases at V and 1 base at J, with 8 bases between. In DNA form, the CDR3 reads TGTGCCAGCAGCGAAACAGGGTCCTACGAGCAGTACTTC. Encoded protein: CASSETGSYEQYF.

V is TRBV27 and J is TRBJ2-3, with 7 positions matching TRBD2. The CDR3 runs 17 residues. Germline V gene data show CDR1 as MNHEY and CDR2 as SMNVEV (reference sequence). J gave up 0 bases and V 2 bases, and 8 bases lay outside the gene matches. The CDR3 DNA is TGTGCCAGCAGTTTAGGTATTGGCGGGAGAAGCACAGATACGCAGTATTTT. Encoded protein: CASSLGIGGRSTDTQYF.

This clonotype was found a few times. The genes are TRBV2 and TRBJ2-5; 9 positions agree with TRBD1. Looked up from germline, CDR1 is SNHLY and CDR2 is FYNNEI. V gave up 5 bases and J gave up 4 bases; unmatched junction bases: 8. The CDR3 runs to 15 residues. In DNA form, the CDR3 reads TGTGCCAGCAGTACGGACAGGGGCATGAGAGAGACCCAGTACTTC. Protein product: CASSTDRGMRETQYF.

The chain uses TRBV20-1 and TRBJ1-2; D is perhaps TRBD1 (6 bases). From germline, CDR1 is DFQATT and CDR2 SNEGSKA (reference sequence). The CDR3 consists of 14 residues. V was clipped by 0 bases and J by 4 bases, with 12 bases between them. For the CDR3, the DNA is TGCAGTGCTAGAGATCCCAGGGGCCCCTATGGCTACACCTTC. It specifies CSARDPRGPYGYTF.

This clonotype has just a few counts. The chain has TRBV27 and TRBJ2-1; 12 bases line up with TRBD1. This CDR3 has 15 residues. Germline V gene data show CDR1 as MNHEY and CDR2 as SMNVEV (reference sequence). V dropped 4 bases and J dropped 8; count of bases not matched to a gene: 6. CDR3 sequence: CASSYGTGGSDEQFF. In DNA form, the CDR3 reads TGTGCCAGCAGTTATGGGACAGGGGGCTCGGATGAGCAGTTCTTC.

This chain joins TRBV6-1 and TRBJ1-2; no definite D call. The CDR3 covers 14 residues. Germline-derived CDR1 and CDR2 are MNHNS and SASEGT. Trimming stripped 2 bases from V and 7 bases from J, with 14 bases between. Here the CDR3 reads CASSETPVRSGYTF. DNA for the CDR3: TGTGCCAGCAGTGAAACGCCCGTGAGAAGTGGCTACACCTTC.

The CDR3 bases are TGTGCCAGCTGTGCCAGCGGGGGGCTACAAGAGACCCAGTACTTC. It codes for CASCASGGLQETQYF. The chain carries TRBV6-1 and TRBJ2-5, with TRBD2 matching over 9 bases. The CDR3 is 15 amino acids. The V and J ends lost 8 bases and 2 bases, in that order; junction bases with no gene match: 9. In germline, CDR1 is MNHNS, CDR2 SASEGT.

The rearrangement joins TRBV3-1 to TRBJ2-1, with TRBD1 matching 7 bases. Germline CDR1 reads LGHDT; CDR2 reads YNNKEL (reference sequence). This CDR3 region has 14 residues. V shed 4 bases and J 7 bases; nucleotides not matched to a gene: 7. This chain's CDR3 is CASSPVRGRNEQFF. Written as DNA, the CDR3 is TGTGCCAGCAGCCCCGTGAGGGGGCGTAATGAGCAGTTCTTC.

This clonotype was seen many times. The rearrangement uses TRBV7-8 and TRBJ2-1; maybe TRBD2 (5 bases). Germline values: CDR1 SGHVS, CDR2 FQNEAQ. The V end lost 3 bases, the J end lost 0 bases, and 9 bases lay between the germline ends. The length of the CDR3 is 15 residues. The DNA for the CDR3 is TGTGCCAGCAGCTTTTCCGGGGTCTCCTACAATGAGCAGTTCTTC. This encodes CASSFSGVSYNEQFF.

This clonotype showed up many times. The gene calls are TRBV29-1 and TRBJ2-1; 9 bases agree with TRBD1. The CDR3 totals 12 residues. V lost 7 bases and J lost 6; bases outside the gene matches: 4. The germline gives CDR1 SQVTM, CDR2 ANQGSEA. For the CDR3, the DNA is TGCAGCGCCCGGACAGGGGCCAATGAGCAGTTCTTC. Protein sequence: CSARTGANEQFF.

The V gene is TRBV2, the J gene TRBJ2-1; possibly TRBD1 or TRBD2 for D (5 bases each). The CDR3 consists of 13 residues. V was clipped by 3 bases and J by 8 bases, with 11 bases between them. The V gene's germline CDR1 is SNHLY and CDR2 FYNNEI. The CDR3 spells CASSDQLGDEQFF. The CDR3 DNA reads as TGTGCCAGCAGTGACCAACTAGGGGATGAGCAGTTCTTC. Combining the CDR3 with reference TRBV2 and TRBJ2-1 gives the whole variable domain EPEVTQTPSHQVTQMGQEVILRCVPISNHLYFYWYRQILGQKVEFLVSFYNNEISEKSEIFDDQFSVERPDGSNFTLKIRSTKLEDSAMYFCASSDQLGDEQFFGPGTRLTVL.

This clonotype has a count of ten or more. J is TRBJ2-1 and V is TRBV7-8; D is perhaps TRBD2 (6 bases). Trimming took off 4 bases at V and 9 bases at J, with 13 bases between the two ends. Germline-derived CDR1 and CDR2 are SGHVS and FQNEAQ. This CDR3 is built from 13 residues. The CDR3 protein is CASSYRLVIEQFF. The DNA of the CDR3 is TGTGCCAGCAGCTACCGACTAGTGATTGAGCAGTTCTTC.

This chain connects TRBV12-3 or TRBV12-4 to TRBJ2-1; the D is unclear. Between the trimmed V and J ends, which lost 5 bases and 6 bases, there was a span of 11 bases. The CDR3 contains 13 residues. This CDR3 reads CASSQIPANEQFF. The CDR3, as DNA: TGTGCCAGCAGTCAAATTCCGGCCAATGAGCAGTTCTTC.

In its sample, this clonotype was seen a few times. This rearrangement joins TRBV20-1 to TRBJ1-5, with TRBD1 matching 11 bases. The CDR3 sequence is 17 residues long. Germline V gene data show CDR1 as DFQATT and CDR2 as SNEGSKA (reference sequence). Germline trimming cut 4 bases from V and 0 bases from J; bases unmatched to any gene: 8. CDR3 sequence reads: CSATRDRGTYSNQPQHF. DNA of the CDR3: TGCAGTGCTACCCGGGACAGGGGGACTTATAGCAATCAGCCCCAGCATTTT.

The chain employs TRBV15 and TRBJ2-1; the D call may be TRBD1 or TRBD2 (5 bases each). The germline V gene has CDR1 LNHNV and CDR2 YYDKDF (reference sequence). The V end was cut by 3 bases, the J end by 8 bases, with 8 bases between. The CDR3 length is 12 residues. CDR3 nucleotide sequence: TGTGCCACCAGCAGCGTGGGGGATGAGCAGTTCTTC. Residues: CATSSVGDEQFF.

This clonotype was detected ten times or more. This sequence joins TRBV5-1 and TRBJ2-2; possible D gene TRBD1, 6 bases. Germline loops: CDR1 SGHRS, CDR2 YFSETQ. V lost 4 bases and J lost 3, with 13 bases in between. The CDR3 is 15 residues long. In DNA form, the CDR3 reads TGCGCCAGCAGCCCCTGGACAGAACACACCGGGGAGCTGTTTTTT. It is translated as CASSPWTEHTGELFF.

This clonotype was recorded many times. The chain links TRBV27 to TRBJ1-1; D is perhaps TRBD1 (5 bases). The CDR3 loop spans 14 amino acids. The germline V and J ends were trimmed by 1 base and 1 base, with 7 bases remaining between them. Looked up from germline, CDR1 is MNHEY and CDR2 is SMNVEV (reference sequence). The CDR3 sequence: CASSLWGENTEAFF. For the CDR3, the DNA is TGTGCCAGCAGTTTATGGGGGGAGAACACTGAAGCTTTCTTT.

Only a few counts were recorded for this clonotype. The chain employs TRBV10-3 and TRBJ2-5; D is possibly TRBD1 (6 bases). V was pared by 2 bases and J by 5 bases, with 15 bases between. This CDR3 spans 15 amino acids. Germline lookup yields CDR1 ENHRY and CDR2 SYGVKD. In nucleotides, the CDR3 is TGTGCCATCAGTGAGCTGGGGGCGGTCGGGGAGACCCAGTACTTC. Translation: CAISELGAVGETQYF.

V usage is TRBV15 and J usage is TRBJ1-5; D perhaps matches TRBD1 (5 bases). V lost 4 bases and J lost 8, with 15 bases in between. In germline, CDR1 is LNHNV, CDR2 YYDKDF (reference sequence). The length of the CDR3 is 14 residues. In DNA form, the CDR3 reads TGTGCCACCAGCATAAACCGGGACTTGGAGCCCCAGCATTTT. This sequence encodes CATSINRDLEPQHF.

This clonotype appeared many times. The rearrangement joins TRBV5-1 to TRBJ2-7, with no clear D. The CDR3 has 12 residues. Between the trimmed V and J ends, which lost 1 base and 4 bases, there was a span of 6 bases. Germline lookup yields CDR1 SGHRS and CDR2 YFSETQ. The CDR3 region is CASSLPGYEQYF. DNA of the CDR3: TGCGCCAGCAGCTTGCCAGGTTACGAGCAGTACTTC.